This T cell receptor (beta chain) was identified in a study of shared clonotypes between healthy human individuals. The naive CD8 subset, CD45RO-negative cells positively selected for CCR7, excluded terminally differentiated effector memory CD45RA+ cells. Looked up from germline, CDR1 is GTSNPN and CDR2 is SVGIG (reference sequence). Trimming took 0 bases from V and 4 from J, leaving 15 bases between them. The CDR3 runs 15 residues. Some clones are missing from TCRdb's copy, which holds only in-frame ones; the method was immunoSEQ multiplex PCR. The data show over 750,000 clones, about 97% seen once.

This rearrangement joins TRBV30 to TRBJ2-5, with D perhaps matching TRBD1 (5 bases). Material for sequencing was naive CD8+ T cells sorted from blood. This sequence was found in a man aged 25-40 years in good health. CDR3 region: CAWSVLGPRGETQYF. The CDR3 nucleotides are TGTGCCTGGAGTGTACTGGGCCCTAGGGGAGAGACCCAGTACTTC.